The source of this T cell receptor beta chain is a study of preoperative IRX-2 immunotherapy in early breast cancer. Germline V CDR1 and CDR2: MDHEN, SYDVKM. The CDR3 sequence is 13 residues long. Trimming took 3 bases from V and 2 from J, leaving 4 bases between them. This table comes from immunoSEQ multiplex PCR, and its TCRdb copy is limited to in-frame clones, with some not included. The table shows under 30,000 clones, with 80% to 90% occurring only once. Specified treatment: preoperative locoregional IRX-2 cytokine immunotherapy. Samples came from a phase Ib trial of preoperative locoregional IRX-2 cytokine immunotherapy.

The gene calls are TRBV28 and TRBJ1-4, with D unclear. This sequence originates from a human donor with breast cancer. The input for sequencing was tumor tissue, taken after IRX-2 immunotherapy. CDR3 region: CASSLVTNEKLFF. CDR3 coding DNA: TGTGCCAGCAGTTTGGTTACTAATGAAAAACTGTTTTTT.